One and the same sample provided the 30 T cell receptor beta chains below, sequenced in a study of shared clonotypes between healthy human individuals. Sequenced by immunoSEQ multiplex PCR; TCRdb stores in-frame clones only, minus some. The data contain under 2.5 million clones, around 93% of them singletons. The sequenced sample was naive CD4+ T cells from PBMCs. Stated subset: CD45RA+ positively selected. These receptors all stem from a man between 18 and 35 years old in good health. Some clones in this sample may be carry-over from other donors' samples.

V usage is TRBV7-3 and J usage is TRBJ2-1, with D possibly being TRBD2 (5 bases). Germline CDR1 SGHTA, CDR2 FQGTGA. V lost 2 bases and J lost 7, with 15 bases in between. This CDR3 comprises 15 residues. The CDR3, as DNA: TGTGCCAGCAGCTTAGCGGGTTTGGCAAGGAATGAGCAGTTCTTC. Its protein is CASSLAGLARNEQFF.

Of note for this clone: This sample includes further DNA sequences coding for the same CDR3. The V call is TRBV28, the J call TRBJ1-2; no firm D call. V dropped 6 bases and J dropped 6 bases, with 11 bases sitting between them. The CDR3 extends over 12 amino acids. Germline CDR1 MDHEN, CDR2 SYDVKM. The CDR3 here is CASSPPGHGYTF. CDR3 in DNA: TGTGCCAGCAGCCCCCCCGGCCATGGCTACACCTTC.

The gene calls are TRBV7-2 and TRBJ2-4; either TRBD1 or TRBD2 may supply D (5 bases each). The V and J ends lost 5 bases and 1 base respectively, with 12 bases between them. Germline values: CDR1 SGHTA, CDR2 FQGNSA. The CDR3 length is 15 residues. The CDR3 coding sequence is TGTGCCAGCAGCCAAGCGGCAGGGGCCAAAAACATTCAGTACTTC. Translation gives CASSQAAGAKNIQYF.

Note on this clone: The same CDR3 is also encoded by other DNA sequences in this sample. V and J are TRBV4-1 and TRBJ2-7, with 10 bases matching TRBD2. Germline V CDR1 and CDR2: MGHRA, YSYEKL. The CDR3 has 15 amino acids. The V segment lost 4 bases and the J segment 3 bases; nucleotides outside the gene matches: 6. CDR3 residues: CASSPRLAGDYEQYF. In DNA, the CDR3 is TGCGCCAGCAGCCCCCGTCTAGCGGGGGACTACGAGCAGTACTTC.

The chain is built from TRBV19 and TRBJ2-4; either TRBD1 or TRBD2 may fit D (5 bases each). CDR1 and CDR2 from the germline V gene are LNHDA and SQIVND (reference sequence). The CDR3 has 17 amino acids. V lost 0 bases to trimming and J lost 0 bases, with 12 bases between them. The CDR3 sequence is CASSIEGLAGAKNIQYF. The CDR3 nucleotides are TGTGCCAGTAGTATAGAGGGGCTAGCCGGAGCCAAAAACATTCAGTACTTC.

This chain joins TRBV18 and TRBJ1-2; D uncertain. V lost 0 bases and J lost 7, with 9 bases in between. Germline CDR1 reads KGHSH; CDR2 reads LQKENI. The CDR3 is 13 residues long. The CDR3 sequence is CASSPPTTGGYTF. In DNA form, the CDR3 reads TGTGCCAGCTCACCACCCACCACGGGTGGCTACACCTTC.

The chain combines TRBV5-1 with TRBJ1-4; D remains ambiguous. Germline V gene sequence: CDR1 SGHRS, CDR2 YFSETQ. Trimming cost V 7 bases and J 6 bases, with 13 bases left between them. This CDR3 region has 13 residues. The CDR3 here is CASAGPEHEKLFF. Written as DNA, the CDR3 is TGCGCCAGCGCGGGTCCCGAGCATGAAAAACTGTTTTTT.

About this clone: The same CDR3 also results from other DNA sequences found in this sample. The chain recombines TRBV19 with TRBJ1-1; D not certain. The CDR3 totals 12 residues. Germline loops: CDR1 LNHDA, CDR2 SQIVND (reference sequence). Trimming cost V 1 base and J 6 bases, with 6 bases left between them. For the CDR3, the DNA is TGTGCCAGTAGTATAGCGACCTCTGAAGCTTTCTTT. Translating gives CASSIATSEAFF.

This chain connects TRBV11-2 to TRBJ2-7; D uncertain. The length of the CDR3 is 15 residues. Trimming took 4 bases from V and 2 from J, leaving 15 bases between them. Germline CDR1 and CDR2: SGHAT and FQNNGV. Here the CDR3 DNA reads TGTGCCAGCAGCTCGGTGGGTATTCGCCCCTACGAGCAGTACTTC. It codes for CASSSVGIRPYEQYF.

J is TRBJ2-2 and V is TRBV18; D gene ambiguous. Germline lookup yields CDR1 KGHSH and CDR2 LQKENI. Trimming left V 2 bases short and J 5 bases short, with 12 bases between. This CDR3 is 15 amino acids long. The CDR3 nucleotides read TGTGCCAGCTCACCAACCCCAAATTTTACCGGGGAGCTGTTTTTT. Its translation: CASSPTPNFTGELFF.

This CDR3 reads CASSPLGLNYGYTF. CDR3 sequence (DNA): TGTGCCAGCAGCCCCCTTGGGCTCAACTATGGCTACACCTTC. The chain is built from TRBV14 and TRBJ1-2; D is unclear. The CDR3 contains 14 residues. In germline, CDR1 is SGHDN, CDR2 FVKESK. The V end lost 4 bases, the J end lost 2 bases, and 11 bases lay between the germline ends. Drawing the rest from reference TRBV14 and TRBJ1-2, the complete variable domain is EAGVTQFPSHSVIEKGQTVTLRCDPISGHDNLYWYRRVMGKEIKFLLHFVKESKQDESGMPNNRFLAERTGGTYSTLKVQPAELEDSGVYFCASSPLGLNYGYTFGSGTRLTVV.

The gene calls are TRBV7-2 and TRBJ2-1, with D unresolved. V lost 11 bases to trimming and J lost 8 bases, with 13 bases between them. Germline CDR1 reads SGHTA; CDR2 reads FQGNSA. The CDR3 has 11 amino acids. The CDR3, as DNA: TGTGCCGCGAACCCCGCCTATGAGCAGTTCTTC. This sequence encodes CAANPAYEQFF.

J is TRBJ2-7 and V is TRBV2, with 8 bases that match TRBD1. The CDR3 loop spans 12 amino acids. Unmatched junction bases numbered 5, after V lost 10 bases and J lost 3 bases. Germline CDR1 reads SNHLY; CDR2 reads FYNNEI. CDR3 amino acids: CATTGGNYEQYF. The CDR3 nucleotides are TGTGCCACCACAGGGGGGAACTACGAGCAGTACTTC.

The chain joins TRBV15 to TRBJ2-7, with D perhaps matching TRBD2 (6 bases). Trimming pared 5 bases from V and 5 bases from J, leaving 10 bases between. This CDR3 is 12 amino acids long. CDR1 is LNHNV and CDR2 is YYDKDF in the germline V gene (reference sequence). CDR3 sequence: CATSPGLDEQYF. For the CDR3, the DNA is TGTGCCACCAGCCCGGGACTCGACGAGCAGTACTTC.

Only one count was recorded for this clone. The CDR3 DNA reads TGTGCCAGCAGTTTTGAGGGGAGTACCTACGAGCAGTACTTC. It translates to CASSFEGSTYEQYF. V is TRBV27 and J is TRBJ2-7, with D perhaps given as TRBD1 or TRBD2 (5 bases each). Germline CDR1 MNHEY, CDR2 SMNVEV (reference sequence). The germline V and J ends were trimmed by 3 bases and 2 bases, with 11 bases remaining between them. The CDR3 loop spans 14 amino acids.

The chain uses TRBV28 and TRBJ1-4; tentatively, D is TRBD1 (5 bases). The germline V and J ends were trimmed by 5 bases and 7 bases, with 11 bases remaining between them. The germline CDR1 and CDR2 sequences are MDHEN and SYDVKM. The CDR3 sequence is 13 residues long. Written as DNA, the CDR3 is TGTGCCAGCAGTATAACAGGCATTGAAAAACTGTTTTTT. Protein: CASSITGIEKLFF.

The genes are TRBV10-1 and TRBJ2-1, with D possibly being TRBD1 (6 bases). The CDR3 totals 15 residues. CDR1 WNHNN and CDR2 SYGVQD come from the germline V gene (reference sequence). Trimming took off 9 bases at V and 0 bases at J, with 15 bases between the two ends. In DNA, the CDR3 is TGCGCCAGTGCCTGGGGGCCAAGCTCCTACAATGAGCAGTTCTTC. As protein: CASAWGPSSYNEQFF.

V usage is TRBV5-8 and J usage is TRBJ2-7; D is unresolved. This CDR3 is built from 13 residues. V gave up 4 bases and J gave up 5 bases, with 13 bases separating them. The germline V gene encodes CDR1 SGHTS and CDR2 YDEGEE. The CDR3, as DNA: TGTGCCAGCAGCCCACGGGCTACCAACGAGCAGTACTTC. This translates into CASSPRATNEQYF.

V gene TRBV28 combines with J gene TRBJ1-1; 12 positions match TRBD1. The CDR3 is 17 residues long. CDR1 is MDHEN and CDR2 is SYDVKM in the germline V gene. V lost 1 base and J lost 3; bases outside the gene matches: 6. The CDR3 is CASSLLPGQGAYTEAFF. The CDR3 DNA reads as TGTGCCAGCAGTTTATTACCGGGACAGGGGGCCTACACTGAAGCTTTCTTT.

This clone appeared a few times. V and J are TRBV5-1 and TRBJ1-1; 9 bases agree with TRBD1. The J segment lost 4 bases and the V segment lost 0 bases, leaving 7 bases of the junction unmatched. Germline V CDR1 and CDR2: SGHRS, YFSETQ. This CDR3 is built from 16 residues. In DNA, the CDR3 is TGCGCCAGCAGCTTGGGAGGGACAGGGAGGGGCACTGAAGCTTTCTTT. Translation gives CASSLGGTGRGTEAFF.

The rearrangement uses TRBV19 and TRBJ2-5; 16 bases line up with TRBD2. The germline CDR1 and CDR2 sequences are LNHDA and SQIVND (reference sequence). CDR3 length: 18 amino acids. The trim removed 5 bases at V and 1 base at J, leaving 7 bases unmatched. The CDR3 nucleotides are TGTGCCAGTAGTCCCGGGACTAGCGGGAGGGCCTTCCAAGAGACCCAGTACTTC. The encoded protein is CASSPGTSGRAFQETQYF. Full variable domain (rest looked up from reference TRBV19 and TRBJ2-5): DGGITQSPKYLFRKEGQNVTLSCEQNLNHDAMYWYRQDPGQGLRLIYYSQIVNDFQKGDIAEGYSVSREKKESFPLTVTSAQKNPTAFYLCASSPGTSGRAFQETQYFGPGTRLLVL.

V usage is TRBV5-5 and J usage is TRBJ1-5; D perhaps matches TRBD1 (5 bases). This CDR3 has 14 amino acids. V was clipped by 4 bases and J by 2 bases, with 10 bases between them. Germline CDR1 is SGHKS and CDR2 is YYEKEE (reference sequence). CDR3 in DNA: TGTGCCAGCAGCCGGGGGGGTGGCAATCAGCCCCAGCATTTT. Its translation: CASSRGGGNQPQHF.

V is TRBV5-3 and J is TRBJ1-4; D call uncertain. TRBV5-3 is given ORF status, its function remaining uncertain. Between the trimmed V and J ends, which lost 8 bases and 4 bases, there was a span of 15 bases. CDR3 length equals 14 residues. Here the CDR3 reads CASRRAPRNEKLFF. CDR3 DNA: TGTGCCAGCCGACGGGCACCGCGTAATGAAAAACTGTTTTTT.

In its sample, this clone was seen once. The CDR3 coding sequence is TGTGCCATCAGTGAACAGGGTTATAGCACCGGGGAGCTGTTTTTT. Its protein product is CAISEQGYSTGELFF. The chain is built from TRBV10-3 and TRBJ2-2, with D perhaps TRBD1 (6 bases). Germline CDR1 is ENHRY and CDR2 is SYGVKD. The CDR3 runs to 15 residues. Trimming removed 3 bases from V and 4 bases from J, with 12 bases in between.

DNA of the CDR3: TGTGCCAGCAGTCGGACTAGCGGGAGGCCCTACAATGAGCAGTTCTTC. Translating gives CASSRTSGRPYNEQFF. This sequence joins TRBV28 and TRBJ2-1; TRBD2 aligns across 14 bases. J gave up 2 bases and V 5 bases, and 2 bases lay outside the gene matches. CDR3 length: 16 residues. The germline V gene encodes CDR1 MDHEN and CDR2 SYDVKM. Full variable domain (missing parts from reference TRBV28 and TRBJ2-1): DVKVTQSSRYLVKRTGEKVFLECVQDMDHENMFWYRQDPGLGLRLIYFSYDVKMKEKGDIPEGYSVSREKKERFSLILESASTNQTSMYLCASSRTSGRPYNEQFFGPGTRLTVL.

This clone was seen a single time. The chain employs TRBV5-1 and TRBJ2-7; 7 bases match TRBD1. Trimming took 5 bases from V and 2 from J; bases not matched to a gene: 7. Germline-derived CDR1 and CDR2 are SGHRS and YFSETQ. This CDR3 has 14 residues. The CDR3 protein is CASSFSGQTYEQYF. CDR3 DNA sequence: TGCGCCAGCAGTTTCTCGGGACAGACCTACGAGCAGTACTTC.

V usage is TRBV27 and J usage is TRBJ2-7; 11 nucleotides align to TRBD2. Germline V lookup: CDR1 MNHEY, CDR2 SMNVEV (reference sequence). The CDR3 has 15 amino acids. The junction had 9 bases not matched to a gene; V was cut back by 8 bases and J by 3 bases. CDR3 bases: TGTGCCAGCCGCCCTAGCGGGAGGCCGGGCTACGAGCAGTACTTC. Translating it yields CASRPSGRPGYEQYF.

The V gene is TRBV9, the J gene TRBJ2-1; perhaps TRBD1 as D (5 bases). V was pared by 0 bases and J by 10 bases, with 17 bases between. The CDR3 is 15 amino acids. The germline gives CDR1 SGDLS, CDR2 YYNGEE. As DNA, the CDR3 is TGTGCCAGCAGCGTAGGGCTAGTAGGGGTGGAAGAGCAGTTCTTC. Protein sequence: CASSVGLVGVEEQFF.

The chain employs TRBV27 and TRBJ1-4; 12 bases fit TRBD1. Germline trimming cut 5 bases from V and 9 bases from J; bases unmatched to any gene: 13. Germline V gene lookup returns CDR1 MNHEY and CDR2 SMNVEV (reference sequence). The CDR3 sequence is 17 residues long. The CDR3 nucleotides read TGTGCCAGCAGTCTGACCATCACCGGGACAGGGGGCAAAAAACTGTTTTTT. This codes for CASSLTITGTGGKKLFF.

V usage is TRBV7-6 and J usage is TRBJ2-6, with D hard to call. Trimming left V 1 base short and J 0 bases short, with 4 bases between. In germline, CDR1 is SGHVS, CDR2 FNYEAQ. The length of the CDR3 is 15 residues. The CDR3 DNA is TGTGCCAGCAGCTTAGGGAACTCTGGGGCCAACGTCCTGACTTTC. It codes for CASSLGNSGANVLTF.